These 10 T cell receptor beta chains originate from one sample sequenced in a study of OX40 agonist ivuxolimab in advanced cancers. Assay used: immunoSEQ multiplex PCR; TCRdb lists only in-frame clones, some missing. The table has approximately 10,000 clones, around 76% seen once. The sample consisted of CD4+ or CD8+ T cells sorted from blood, taken in a trial of the OX40 agonist ivuxolimab. These receptors were taken from an adult with an advanced solid tumor such as melanoma, head and neck, liver or kidney cancer.

The chain carries TRBV29-1 and TRBJ2-7; TRBD1 is a possible D gene (6 bases). Looked up from germline, CDR1 is SQVTM and CDR2 is ANQGSEA. This CDR3 is 12 amino acids long. Trimming pared 3 bases from V and 3 bases from J, leaving 9 bases between. The DNA of the CDR3 is TGCAGCGTTGAGGAGGACAGCTACGAGCAGTACTTC. Its translation: CSVEEDSYEQYF.

The rearrangement uses TRBV9 and TRBJ1-1, with a tentative D call TRBD1 (6 bases). The CDR3 runs 13 residues. Germline V gives CDR1 SGDLS, CDR2 YYNGEE. Trimming shortened V by 3 bases and J by 4 bases, and 10 bases separated the two germline ends. DNA of the CDR3: TGTGCCAGCAGCGAGGGGGATGGCACTGAAGCTTTCTTT. Amino acid sequence: CASSEGDGTEAFF.

CDR3 amino acids: CASRFPGTGDGYTF. The CDR3 DNA follows: TGTGCCAGTAGGTTTCCCGGGACAGGGGACGGCTACACCTTC. This chain uses TRBV19 with TRBJ1-2, with TRBD1 identical over 10 bases. The CDR3 spans 14 residues. Germline V gene lookup returns CDR1 LNHDA and CDR2 SQIVND (reference sequence). V was clipped by 6 bases and J by 8 bases; unmatched bases: 9.

V usage is TRBV9 and J usage is TRBJ2-1, with 8 bases lining up with TRBD2. V lost 2 bases and J lost 8; bases outside the gene matches: 9. The germline gives CDR1 SGDLS, CDR2 YYNGEE. The CDR3 is made up of 15 amino acids. CDR3 residues: CASSVTGGPKDEQFF. The CDR3 bases are TGTGCCAGCAGCGTCACGGGAGGGCCGAAGGATGAGCAGTTCTTC.

The rearrangement links TRBV6-6 to TRBJ1-2; unclear D gene. V lost 4 bases to trimming and J lost 6 bases, with 9 bases between them. The CDR3 contains 12 residues. Per the germline V gene, CDR1 is MNHNY and CDR2 is SVGAGI (reference sequence). As DNA, the CDR3 is TGTGCCAGCAGTTTAGGCACAGATGGCTACACCTTC. Translating gives CASSLGTDGYTF.

The chain has TRBV1 and TRBJ2-6; the table's D gene call, TRBD1, was not cross checked with the DNA. TRBV1 has pseudogene status. CDR3 length: 17 amino acids. Here the CDR3 reads CTSSIECAQSRANVLTF. CDR3 nucleotides: TGCACCAGCAGTATTGAATGTGCACAAAGTCGGGCCAACGTCCTGACTTTC.

The gene calls are TRBV9 and TRBJ2-4; 7 bases agree with TRBD1. After removal of 0 bases from V and 6 bases from J, the junction contained 6 bases not matched to a gene. Germline V gene sequence: CDR1 SGDLS, CDR2 YYNGEE. The length of the CDR3 is 15 residues. The CDR3 loop reads CASSVEGARGNIQYF. For the CDR3, the DNA is TGTGCCAGCAGCGTAGAGGGGGCGCGAGGAAACATTCAGTACTTC.

The chain joins TRBV27 to TRBJ1-2; TRBD1 agrees at 8 bases. This CDR3 has 17 amino acids. Germline values: CDR1 MNHEY, CDR2 SMNVEV (reference sequence). J gave up 4 bases and V 7 bases, and 17 bases lay outside the gene matches. The CDR3 loop reads CASTHWGGDRTSYGYTF. As DNA, the CDR3 is TGTGCCAGCACTCACTGGGGGGGGGACAGGACTTCCTATGGCTACACCTTC.

V and J are TRBV5-5 and TRBJ1-2; D is undetermined. Germline V CDR1 and CDR2: SGHKS, YYEKEE (reference sequence). The CDR3 extends over 16 amino acids. Trimming pared 0 bases from V and 2 bases from J, leaving 14 bases between. CDR3 in DNA: TGTGCCAGCAGCTTGGCCCGGGCGGAGGAAAACTATGGCTACACCTTC. Translating gives CASSLARAEENYGYTF.

By share of the sample, this clone is medium-sized. This specimen includes other DNA sequences encoding the same CDR3. This chain uses TRBV4-3 with TRBJ1-2; D remains unclear. Trimming pared 1 base from V and 3 bases from J, leaving 9 bases between. From germline, CDR1 is LGHNA and CDR2 YSLEER. The CDR3 is 14 amino acids. The CDR3 nucleotides are TGCGCCAGCAGCCAAGGGAGGGCGGACTATGGCTACACCTTC. Amino acids: CASSQGRADYGYTF.